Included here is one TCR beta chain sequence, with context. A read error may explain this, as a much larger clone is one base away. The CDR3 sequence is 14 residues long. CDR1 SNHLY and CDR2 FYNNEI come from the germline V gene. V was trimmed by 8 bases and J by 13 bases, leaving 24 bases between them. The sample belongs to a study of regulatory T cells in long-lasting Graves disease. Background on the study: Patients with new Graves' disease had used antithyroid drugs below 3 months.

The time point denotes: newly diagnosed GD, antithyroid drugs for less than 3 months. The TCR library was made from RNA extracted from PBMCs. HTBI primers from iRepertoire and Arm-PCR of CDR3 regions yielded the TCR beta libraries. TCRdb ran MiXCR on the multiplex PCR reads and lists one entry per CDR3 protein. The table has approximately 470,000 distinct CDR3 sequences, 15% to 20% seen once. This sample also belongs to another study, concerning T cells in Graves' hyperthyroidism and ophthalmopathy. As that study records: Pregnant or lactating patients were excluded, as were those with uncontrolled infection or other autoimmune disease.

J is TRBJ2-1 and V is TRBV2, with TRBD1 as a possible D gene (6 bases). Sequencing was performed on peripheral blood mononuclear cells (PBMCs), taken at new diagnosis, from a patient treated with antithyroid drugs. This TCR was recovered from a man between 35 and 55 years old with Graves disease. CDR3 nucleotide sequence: TGTGCCAGCGGACAGAGGATAGGGCCAGAGACCCAGTTCTTC. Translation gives CASGQRIGPETQFF. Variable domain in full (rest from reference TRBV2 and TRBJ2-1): EPEVTQTPSHQVTQMGQEVILRCVPISNHLYFYWYRQILGQKVEFLVSFYNNEISEKSEIFDDQFSVERPDGSNFTLKIRSTKLEDSAMYFCASGQRIGPETQFFGPGTRLTVL.